This T cell receptor (beta chain) was observed in a study of CD8+CD57+ T cells in acquired aplastic anemia. It was genomic DNA that served as the template for profiling TCR beta VDJ and CDR3. TCRdb independently ran MiXCR on the reads; one entry per CDR3 protein. This repertoire shows under 200,000 distinct CDR3 sequences, 35% to 55% found once; its top ten account for 1.1%. The germline CDR1 and CDR2 sequences are MNHNS and SASEGT. The ends lost 11 bases at V and 3 bases at J; junction bases unmatched: 11. This CDR3 contains 14 residues. Study-wide points: Fewer than 35 shared CD8+ CDR3s appeared highly expressed within patients' immunodominant clones.

As to this clonotype: What it binds is not known.

This chain connects TRBV6-1 to TRBJ1-2; 8 bases are a match to TRBD1. The source of this sequence is a human donor in good health. The sequencing input was sorted CD4+, CD8+, or CD8+CD57+ T cells (not recorded which) from PBMCs. The DNA for the CDR3 is TGTGCCGCTCGACAAGGGACAGGAGACTATGGCTACACCTTC. Translation gives CAARQGTGDYGYTF.